The T cell receptor (beta chain) described here comes from a study of blood T cell repertoires in COVID-19. Study details: Samples of COVID-19 (acute and convalescent) were obtained from the United States, Italy and Spain. Nucleic acid was either cDNA or gDNA, and it came from T cells, B-cell-depleted T cells, or PBMCs.

The germline V and J ends were trimmed by 0 bases and 14 bases, with 10 bases remaining between them. The V gene's germline CDR1 is SGHAT and CDR2 FQNNGV. This CDR3 comprises 12 residues. Methods used by the authors: Nucleated cell counts were estimated from reference gene primer amplification. Libraries were prepared by immunoSEQ multiplex PCR; TCRdb keeps only in-frame clonotypes and omits some of them. V and J calls and clone size follow that table, whereas D and trimming were derived from the DNA. The profile shows 190,000 or so clones, about 85% of them singletons. Sequenced: peripheral blood. The sequence was collected from an elderly woman with acute or convalescent COVID-19. The rearrangement joins TRBV11-2 to TRBJ1-4; D remains ambiguous. The CDR3 sequence is CASSLDRSVLFF. CDR3 nucleotides: TGTGCCAGCAGCTTAGATCGGTCGGTGCTGTTTTTT. The entire variable domain, with the rest obtained from reference TRBV11-2 and TRBJ1-4, is as follows: EAGVAQSPRYKIIEKRQSVAFWCNPISGHATLYWYQQILGQGPKLLIQFQNNGVVDDSQLPKDRFSAERLKGVDSTLKIQPAKLEDSAVYLCASSLDRSVLFFGSGTQLSVL.